This T cell receptor beta chain was sequenced in a study of T cells in Graves' hyperthyroidism and ophthalmopathy. In its sample, this clonotype was seen many times. Per the germline V gene, CDR1 is SNHLY and CDR2 is FYNNEI. Trimming shortened V by 2 bases and J by 1 base, and 9 bases separated the two germline ends. The CDR3 loop spans 15 amino acids. RNA transcripts served as the template for amplifying TCR beta CDR3 regions. When the TCR CDR3 underwent first-round RT-PCR, the HTBI primer set was used. A single record per CDR3 protein comes from TCRdb applying MiXCR to the multiplex PCR reads. The sample consists of about 400,000 distinct CDR3 sequences, 15% to 19% of them appearing once.

The sequence was collected from a woman between 18 and 29 years old with Graves' hyperthyroidism. The gene calls are TRBV2 and TRBJ2-1, with D perhaps TRBD1 (6 bases). The sequenced material came from blood. CDR3 amino acids: CASSETTGSYNEQFF. CDR3 nucleotides: TGTGCCAGCAGTGAAACGACAGGATCCTACAATGAGCAGTTCTTC.